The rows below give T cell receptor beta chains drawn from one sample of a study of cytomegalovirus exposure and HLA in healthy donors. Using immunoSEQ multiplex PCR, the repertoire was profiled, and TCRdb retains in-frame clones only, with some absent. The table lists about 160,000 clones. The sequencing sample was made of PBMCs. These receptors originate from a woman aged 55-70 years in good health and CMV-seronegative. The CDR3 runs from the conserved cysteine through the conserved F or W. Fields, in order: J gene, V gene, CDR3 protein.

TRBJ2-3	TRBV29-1	CSAGGDPRTDTQYF
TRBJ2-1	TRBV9	CASSVSSGDYNEQFF
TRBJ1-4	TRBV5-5	CASRPRDRDATNEKLFF
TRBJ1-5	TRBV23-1	CASSQGTGARNQPQHF
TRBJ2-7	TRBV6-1	CASEVGGSYEQYF
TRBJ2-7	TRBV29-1	CSVGQGLYEQYF
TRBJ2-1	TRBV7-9	CASSLGMVGTSDEQFF
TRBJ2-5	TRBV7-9	CASSLQAGRETQYF
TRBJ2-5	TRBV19	CASSKGQGKGETQYF
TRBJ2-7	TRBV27	CASSGTVSPYEQYF
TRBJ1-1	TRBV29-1	CSPRGLGVRTEAFF
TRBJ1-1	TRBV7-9	CASSLDGRLNTEAFF
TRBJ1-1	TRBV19	CASSVRTGGDDTEAFF
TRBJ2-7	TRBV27	CASSLQGTAFYEQYF
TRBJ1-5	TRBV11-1	CASSSSPAKPQHF
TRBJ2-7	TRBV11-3	CASSLDGNREPTEQYF
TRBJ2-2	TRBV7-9	CASSLPVYPPNTGELFF
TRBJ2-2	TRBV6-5	CASSLTGGTGELFF
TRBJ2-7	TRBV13	CTSSLAGGGSYEQYF
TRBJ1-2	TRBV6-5	CASSYSTLYGYTF
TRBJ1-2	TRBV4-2	CASSQEDRGGGYTF
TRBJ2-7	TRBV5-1	CASTRDRVSNNEQYF
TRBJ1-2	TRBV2	CASSFGQEYGYTF
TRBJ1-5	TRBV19	CASRGGVLQPQHF
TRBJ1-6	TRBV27	CASSPRPRSDNSPLHF
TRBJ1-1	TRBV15	CATSRGDRARNTEAFF
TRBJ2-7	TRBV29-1	CSVIGGVYEQYF
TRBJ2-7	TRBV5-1	CASSPGQLYEQYF
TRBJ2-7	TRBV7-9	CASRTIYEQYF
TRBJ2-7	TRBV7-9	CASSLAGTSPYEQYF
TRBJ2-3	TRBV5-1	CASSSAGRTDTQYF
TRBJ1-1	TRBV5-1	CASSLVTATEAFF
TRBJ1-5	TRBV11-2	CASSWDRGGNQPQHF
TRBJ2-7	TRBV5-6	CASSLSGVGEQYF
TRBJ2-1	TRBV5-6	CASNPRGRNEQFF
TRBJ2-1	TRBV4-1	CASSPGVAKSSYNEQFF